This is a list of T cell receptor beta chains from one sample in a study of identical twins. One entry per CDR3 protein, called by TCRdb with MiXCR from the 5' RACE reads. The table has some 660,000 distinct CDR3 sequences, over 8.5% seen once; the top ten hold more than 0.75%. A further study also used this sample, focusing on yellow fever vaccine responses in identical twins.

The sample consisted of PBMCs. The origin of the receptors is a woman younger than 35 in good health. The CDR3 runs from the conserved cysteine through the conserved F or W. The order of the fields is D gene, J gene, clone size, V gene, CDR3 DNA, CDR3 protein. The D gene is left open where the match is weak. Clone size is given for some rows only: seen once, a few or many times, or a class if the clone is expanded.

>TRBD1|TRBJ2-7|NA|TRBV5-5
TGTGCCAGCAGCTTGGGCCCGGACAGGGGCGCGTACGAGCAGTACTTC
CASSLGPDRGAYEQYF
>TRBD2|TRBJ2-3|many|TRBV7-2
TGTGCCAGCAGCTTGGGACTAGATTGGCGCACAGATACGCAGTATTTT
CASSLGLDWRTDTQYF
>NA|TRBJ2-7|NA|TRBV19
TGTGCCAGTAGTATAGGTGGCTGGTCAACCTACGAGCAGTACTTC
CASSIGGWSTYEQYF
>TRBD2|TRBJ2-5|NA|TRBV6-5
TGTGCCAGCAGTTACTCGAGGACTAGCGGACAAGAGACCCAGTACTTC
CASSYSRTSGQETQYF
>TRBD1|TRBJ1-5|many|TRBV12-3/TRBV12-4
TGTGCCAGCAGTCCAACAGGGGGTAGTCAGCCCCAGCATTTT
CASSPTGGSQPQHF
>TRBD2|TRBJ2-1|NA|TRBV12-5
TGTGCTAGTGGTCAGGGACTAGCGGGAGAAAATGAGCAGTTCTTC
CASGQGLAGENEQFF
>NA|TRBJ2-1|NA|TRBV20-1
TGCAGTCTTCGCCTTTCGGGCGGGGTGAACTACAATGAGCAGTTCTTC
CSLRLSGGVNYNEQFF
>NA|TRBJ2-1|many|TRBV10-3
TGTGCCATCAGTCGGGACGTCACATACAATGAGCAGTTCTTC
CAISRDVTYNEQFF
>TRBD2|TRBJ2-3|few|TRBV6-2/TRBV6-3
TGTGCCAGCAGTTCCTCGGGACTAGCGGGGTCGCAGTATTTT
CASSSSGLAGSQYF
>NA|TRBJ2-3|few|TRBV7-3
TGTGCCAGCAGCTTAAACAAGGGGGATACGCAGTATTTT
CASSLNKGDTQYF
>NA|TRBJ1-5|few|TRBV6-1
TGTGCCAGCAGCCCAAGGGGCAGGGGTAGGAATCAGCCCCAGCATTTT
CASSPRGRGRNQPQHF
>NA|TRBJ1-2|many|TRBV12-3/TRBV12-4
TGTGCCAGCAGTTTACGAGGGGTGGGCTACACCTTC
CASSLRGVGYTF
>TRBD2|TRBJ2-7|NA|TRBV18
TGTGCCAGCTCACCACTGCAGGTAGGAGCGGGGGTAGCCTACGAGCAGTACTTC
CASSPLQVGAGVAYEQYF
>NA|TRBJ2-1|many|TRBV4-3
TGCGCCAGCAGCCAAGACCTCCTAGCTATCTCCTACAATGAGCAGTTCTTC
CASSQDLLAISYNEQFF
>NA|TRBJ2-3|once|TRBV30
TGTGCCTGGAGTTCGGGTGATACGCAGTATTTT
CAWSSGDTQYF
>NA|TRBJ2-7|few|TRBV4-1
TGCGCCAGCAGCCAAGACATTCGAGCAGAGCGGAAAGGGTATCAGTACTTC
CASSQDIRAERKGYQYF
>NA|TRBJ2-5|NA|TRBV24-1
TGTGCCACCAGTGATTTTGGGCGGGGCCAAGAGACCCAGTACTTC
CATSDFGRGQETQYF
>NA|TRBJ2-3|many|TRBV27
TGTGCCAGCAGTTTATTGGACAGCACAGATACGCAGTATTTT
CASSLLDSTDTQYF
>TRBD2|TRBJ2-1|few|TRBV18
TGTGCCAGCTCACCCGGGGACTACTCTGAGCAGTTCTTC
CASSPGDYSEQFF
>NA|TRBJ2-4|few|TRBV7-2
TGTGCCAGCAGCTTAAGGCTAGCCAAAAACATTCAGTACTTC
CASSLRLAKNIQYF
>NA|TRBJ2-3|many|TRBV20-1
TGCAGTGCTAGTCATACAGATACGCAGTATTTT
CSASHTDTQYF
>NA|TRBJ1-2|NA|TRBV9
TGTGCCAGCAGCGTTTTACAGGGTCCCTCCCCTTATGGCTACACCTTC
CASSVLQGPSPYGYTF
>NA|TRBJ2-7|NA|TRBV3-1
TGTGCCAGCAGTCAGGATGGCAGGCCATCCTACGAGCAGTACTTC
CASSQDGRPSYEQYF
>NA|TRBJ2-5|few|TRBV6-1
TGTGCCAGCAGAAATGGGGTGGGGACTTCGGAGACCCAGTACTTC
CASRNGVGTSETQYF
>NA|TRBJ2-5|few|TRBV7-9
TGTGCCAGCAGTCCAGCCTCCGGGGGCCACCTGGAGACCCAGTACTTC
CASSPASGGHLETQYF
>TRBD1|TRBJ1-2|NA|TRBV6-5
TGTGCCAGCAGTTACGGGACAGGGATCTATGGCTACACCTTC
CASSYGTGIYGYTF
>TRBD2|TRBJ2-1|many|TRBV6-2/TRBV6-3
TGTGCCAGCAGTCCCCAACTAGCGGGAGGGCCTGATGAGCAGTTCTTC
CASSPQLAGGPDEQFF
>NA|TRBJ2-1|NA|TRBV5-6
TGTGCCAGCAGCCACCGGGCCGAGCAGTTCTTC
CASSHRAEQFF
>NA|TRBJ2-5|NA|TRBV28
TGTGCCAGCAGTTTTAGGGCGCGGGACCAAGAGACCCAGTACTTC
CASSFRARDQETQYF